The next 30 T cell receptor beta chains were all read from a single sample in a study of a mutant IDH1 vaccine in newly diagnosed glioma. As for time point: week 47, end of study. Every vaccine dose comprised 300 ug of mutant IDH1 20-mer peptide plus topical imiquimod. What these receptors recognize is not known. Profiled with immunoSEQ multiplex PCR; TCRdb holds only in-frame clones, not every one. This table has some 50,000 clones, less than 75% appearing once. Here the sequenced sample was peripheral blood mononuclear cells (PBMCs), taken from a glioma patient whose treatment included an IDH1 peptide vaccine. The receptors were sampled from a man in his forties with glioma. Some clones in this sample may be carry-over from other donors' samples.

The chain links TRBV7-9 to TRBJ2-1, with 8 nucleotides matching TRBD1. The CDR3 contains 14 residues. The ends lost 5 bases at V and 10 bases at J; junction bases unmatched: 10. CDR1 is SEHNR and CDR2 is FQNEAQ in the germline V gene (reference sequence). As DNA, the CDR3 is TGTGCCAGCAGCGTAGACAGGGGCCACCGGGAGCAGTTCTTC. Protein: CASSVDRGHREQFF.

The CDR3 nucleotides read TGTGCCAGCAGCCAGGGGACAGACCCCTCCTACAATGAGCAGTTCTTC. Translation gives CASSQGTDPSYNEQFF. This chain joins TRBV4-2 and TRBJ2-1; 7 nucleotides align to TRBD1. Trimming cost V 3 bases and J 0 bases; bases outside gene matches: 5. Germline V gene data show CDR1 as LGHNA and CDR2 as YNFKEQ. The CDR3 has 16 residues.

The chain combines TRBV2 with TRBJ1-5; D may be TRBD1 (6 bases). CDR1 is SNHLY and CDR2 is FYNNEI in the germline V gene. V lost 2 bases, J lost 0 bases, and 14 bases lay in between. This CDR3 has 17 amino acids. Written as DNA, the CDR3 is TGTGCCAGCAGTGAATGGCAGGGACAATATAGCAATCAGCCCCAGCATTTT. Encoded protein: CASSEWQGQYSNQPQHF.

V usage is TRBV29-1 and J usage is TRBJ2-7, with D possibly being TRBD1 (6 bases). The V and J ends lost 7 bases and 4 bases respectively, with 14 bases between them. The CDR3 loop spans 12 amino acids. Germline V gene data show CDR1 as SQVTM and CDR2 as ANQGSEA. CDR3 coding DNA: TGCAGCGCAAGACAGGACACGTACGAGCAGTACTTC. Protein sequence: CSARQDTYEQYF.

The V call is TRBV2, the J call TRBJ1-1, with no clear D. Germline-derived CDR1 and CDR2 are SNHLY and FYNNEI. The CDR3 runs to 11 residues. V dropped 7 bases and J dropped 1 base, with 4 bases sitting between them. This CDR3 is CASIGNTEAFF. The CDR3, as DNA: TGTGCCAGCATAGGGAACACTGAAGCTTTCTTT.

The V call is TRBV10-3, the J call TRBJ2-2; D is uncertain. V lost 8 bases and J 6 bases, leaving 7 bases between the germline ends. The V gene's germline CDR1 is ENHRY and CDR2 SYGVKD. The CDR3 has 11 residues. CDR3 sequence (DNA): TGTGCCATCGGTCGGGCCGGGGAGCTGTTTTTT. Protein sequence: CAIGRAGELFF.

The chain is built from TRBV30 and TRBJ1-2, with D unresolved. In germline, CDR1 is GTSNPN, CDR2 SVGIG (reference sequence). Trimming left V 0 bases short and J 3 bases short, with 14 bases between. The CDR3 extends over 15 amino acids. DNA of the CDR3: TGTGCCTGGAGTGTACGCGCGGCCGGGGACTATGGCTACACCTTC. It encodes CAWSVRAAGDYGYTF.

This clone has just a few counts. The chain joins TRBV4-1 to TRBJ2-3; 7 nucleotides match TRBD2. In germline, CDR1 is MGHRA, CDR2 YSYEKL. This CDR3 comprises 15 residues. Losses at the gene ends were 1 base for V and 0 bases for J; bases not matched to a gene: 1. For the CDR3, the DNA is TGCGCCAGCAGCCAAGGGACTAGAAGCACAGATACGCAGTATTTT. This gives the protein CASSQGTRSTDTQYF.

This chain connects TRBV5-6 to TRBJ2-5; tentative D call: TRBD2 (5 bases). Trimming removed 4 bases from V and 10 bases from J, with 14 bases in between. The CDR3 runs to 12 residues. The germline V gene encodes CDR1 SGHDT and CDR2 YYEEEE. The CDR3 sequence is CASSPTLGGQYF. The DNA of the CDR3 is TGTGCCAGCAGCCCGACACTAGGAGGCCAGTACTTC.

This sequence joins TRBV5-1 and TRBJ1-4, with 9 bases identical to TRBD1. With 4 bases clipped from V and 8 bases from J, the junction kept 6 bases outside the gene matches. The germline gives CDR1 SGHRS, CDR2 YFSETQ. This CDR3 contains 14 residues. The CDR3 DNA follows: TGCGCCAGCAGCACGGGACAGGGTTGGGAAAAACTGTTTTTT. This codes for CASSTGQGWEKLFF.

This clone was seen only a few times. The rearrangement links TRBV19 to TRBJ1-5; no reliable D call. CDR1 and CDR2 from the germline V gene are LNHDA and SQIVND (reference sequence). This CDR3 comprises 13 residues. The V gene lost 1 base and the J gene lost 7 bases, with 8 bases spanning the gap. The CDR3 loop reads CASSIAVGQPQHF. In DNA form, the CDR3 reads TGTGCCAGTAGTATAGCCGTGGGCCAGCCCCAGCATTTT.

The chain joins TRBV6-5 to TRBJ2-3; D is undetermined. V was trimmed by 5 bases and J by 5 bases, leaving 5 bases between them. Germline CDR1 reads MNHEY; CDR2 reads SVGAGI. The CDR3 runs to 11 residues. CDR3 nucleotide sequence: TGTGCCAGCAGTCACCGAGATACGCAGTATTTT. This translates into CASSHRDTQYF.

V usage is TRBV21-1 and J usage is TRBJ2-7; the table's TRBD2 call for D was not verified on the DNA. TRBV21-1 is designated a pseudogene. The CDR3 loop spans 12 amino acids. DNA for the CDR3: TGTGCCAGCACGGGGTCCGTCGACGAGCAGTACTTC. Its translation is CASTGSVDEQYF.

The V call is TRBV4-2, the J call TRBJ1-1, with D perhaps TRBD1 (5 bases). CDR3 size: 16 residues. Germline V gene data show CDR1 as LGHNA and CDR2 as YNFKEQ. V was cut by 0 bases and J by 5 bases, with 16 bases left in between. CDR3 nucleotides: TGTGCCAGCAGCCAAGATCCCGCAGGCAGGGTGACTGAAGCTTTCTTT. This gives the protein CASSQDPAGRVTEAFF.

As to this clone: As the CDR3 is not closed by the conserved phenylalanine or tryptophan, this likely results from a read error. It is unclear where the CDR3 begins or ends on the DNA, so no DNA is shown, and the CDR3 is as TCRdb lists it. CDR3: CATSRDSPAKDPSL. The chain is built from TRBV15 and TRBJ1-1. Germline V gives CDR1 LNHNV, CDR2 YYDKDF (reference sequence). From its first to its last residue, the CDR3 has 14 amino acids.

This clone has only one observation. V usage is TRBV5-6 and J usage is TRBJ1-4, with D hard to call. The CDR3 contains 16 residues. V was shortened by 3 bases and J by 4 bases, with 16 bases between the two germline ends. CDR1 is SGHDT and CDR2 is YYEEEE in the germline V gene. The CDR3, as DNA: TGTGCCAGCAGCTGGAAAACTGGCGCGCTTAATGAAAAACTGTTTTTT. Translated: CASSWKTGALNEKLFF.

This chain links TRBV10-2 with TRBJ1-5; 10 bases are a match to TRBD1. The V gene end was trimmed by 10 bases and the J gene end by 6 bases; junction bases not matched to a gene: 3. The CDR3 has 12 residues. The germline CDR1 and CDR2 sequences are WSHSY and SAAADI. The CDR3: CANRTGGQPQHF. Written as DNA, the CDR3 is TGCGCCAACAGGACAGGGGGTCAGCCCCAGCATTTT.

The chain combines TRBV7-9 with TRBJ2-2; 11 bases fit TRBD2. J lost 2 bases, V lost 6 bases, and 5 bases had no gene match. CDR3 length: 16 residues. Per the germline V gene, CDR1 is SEHNR and CDR2 is FQNEAQ (reference sequence). This CDR3 reads CASSTSGGSNTGELFF. The CDR3 DNA reads TGTGCCAGCAGTACTAGCGGGGGCTCTAACACCGGGGAGCTGTTTTTT.

This chain joins TRBV6-1 and TRBJ1-1, with D hard to call. The CDR3 runs 12 residues. Deletions cut 5 bases from V and 5 bases from J, with 9 bases between. Germline V lookup: CDR1 MNHNS, CDR2 SASEGT. In nucleotides, the CDR3 is TGTGCCAGCAGTTCAGGAGAGACTGAAGCTTTCTTT. This sequence encodes CASSSGETEAFF.

The CDR3 DNA follows: TGTGCCAGCGCCGCTATTGGGGGGCCGTATGGCTACACCTTC. As protein: CASAAIGGPYGYTF. The chain combines TRBV2 with TRBJ1-2, with D maybe TRBD1 (6 bases). Trimming cost V 8 bases and J 5 bases, with 18 bases left between them. This CDR3 region has 14 residues. Germline V CDR1 and CDR2: SNHLY, FYNNEI. Complete variable domain (other parts from reference TRBV2 and TRBJ1-2): EPEVTQTPSHQVTQMGQEVILRCVPISNHLYFYWYRQILGQKVEFLVSFYNNEISEKSEIFDDQFSVERPDGSNFTLKIRSTKLEDSAMYFCASAAIGGPYGYTFGSGTRLTVV.

V usage is TRBV6-6 and J usage is TRBJ1-2; possible D gene TRBD1, 5 bases. Germline V lookup: CDR1 MNHNY, CDR2 SVGAGI (reference sequence). CDR3 length equals 15 residues. Between the trimmed V and J ends, which lost 8 bases and 0 bases, there was a span of 16 bases. For the CDR3, the DNA is TGTGCCAGCTCCTTTGGCCTGACAGCTAACTATGGCTACACCTTC. Translated: CASSFGLTANYGYTF.

The chain carries TRBV7-9 and TRBJ1-2, with unresolved D. Per the germline V gene, CDR1 is SEHNR and CDR2 is FQNEAQ (reference sequence). The CDR3 loop spans 11 amino acids. V lost 3 bases and J lost 8, with 7 bases in between. The CDR3 here is CASSFKGGYTF. The CDR3 nucleotides read TGTGCCAGCAGCTTCAAGGGAGGCTACACCTTC.

This clone was seen only a few times. The V call is TRBV19, the J call TRBJ2-7; perhaps TRBD1 as D (6 bases). The CDR3 runs to 20 residues. V was trimmed by 5 bases and J by 0 bases, leaving 29 bases between them. Germline CDR1 and CDR2: LNHDA and SQIVND (reference sequence). In DNA, the CDR3 is TGTGCCAGTAGTCCCCACCCCCGAGGACAGCAACGAGGGGGCTCCTACGAGCAGTACTTC. Its protein is CASSPHPRGQQRGGSYEQYF. The variable domain in full, with the rest retrieved from reference TRBV19 and TRBJ2-7, is DGGITQSPKYLFRKEGQNVTLSCEQNLNHDAMYWYRQDPGQGLRLIYYSQIVNDFQKGDIAEGYSVSREKKESFPLTVTSAQKNPTAFYLCASSPHPRGQQRGGSYEQYFGPGTRLTVT.

The rearrangement uses TRBV18 and TRBJ2-3; D is uncertain. Germline V CDR1 and CDR2: KGHSH, LQKENI. V dropped 0 bases and J dropped 0 bases, with 1 base sitting between them. The CDR3 sequence is 13 residues long. The CDR3, as DNA: TGTGCCAGCTCACCACCCAGCACAGATACGCAGTATTTT. Translating it yields CASSPPSTDTQYF.

The J gene is TRBJ2-5, the V gene TRBV5-3, with D hard to call. TRBV5-3 is recorded as an ORF, its role being uncertain. This CDR3 contains 16 residues. V was cut by 4 bases and J by 2 bases, with 18 bases left in between. The CDR3 loop reads CARSHLTKGLQETQYF. CDR3 DNA: TGTGCCAGAAGCCACCTGACGAAAGGCTTGCAAGAGACCCAGTACTTC.

The chain is built from TRBV27 and TRBJ2-3; a possible D gene is TRBD2 (6 bases). The V gene's germline CDR1 is MNHEY and CDR2 SMNVEV (reference sequence). Trimming removed 6 bases from V and 5 bases from J, with 15 bases in between. This CDR3 has 14 residues. The CDR3 DNA reads TGTGCCAGCAGCTCCTGGGGGGAGTTAGATACGCAGTATTTT. This encodes CASSSWGELDTQYF.

This CDR3 reads CASSEVGQGDYGYTF. CDR3 DNA: TGTGCCAGCAGTGAAGTGGGACAGGGAGACTATGGCTACACCTTC. The rearrangement uses TRBV6-1 and TRBJ1-2; 9 bases fit TRBD1. V was pared by 1 base and J by 3 bases, with 3 bases of the junction left unmatched. CDR3 length: 15 amino acids. Germline-derived CDR1 and CDR2 are MNHNS and SASEGT.

Here the CDR3 DNA reads TGTGCCAGCAGCCCGTTTTCGGGGGCCGGAAACACCATATATTTT. Amino acid sequence: CASSPFSGAGNTIYF. This chain uses TRBV5-6 with TRBJ1-3; weak D call: TRBD1 (6 bases). V shed 4 bases and J shed 4 bases, with 15 bases lying between them. This CDR3 is 15 amino acids long. Germline lookup yields CDR1 SGHDT and CDR2 YYEEEE.

The rearrangement joins TRBV29-1 to TRBJ1-4; D gene ambiguous. V was pared by 6 bases and J by 0 bases, with 11 bases between. The CDR3 is made up of 14 amino acids. Germline CDR1 reads SQVTM; CDR2 reads ANQGSEA. The CDR3 loop is CSVADGPTNEKLFF. CDR3 nucleotide sequence: TGCAGCGTGGCAGACGGACCAACTAATGAAAAACTGTTTTTT.

V gene TRBV29-1 combines with J gene TRBJ2-1; 10 bases are shared with TRBD2. Germline-derived CDR1 and CDR2 are SQVTM and ANQGSEA. The CDR3 covers 13 residues. The V segment lost 6 bases and the J segment 5 bases; nucleotides outside the gene matches: 4. CDR3: CSVAGGRNNEQFF. CDR3 in DNA: TGCAGCGTAGCGGGGGGGAGGAACAATGAGCAGTTCTTC.